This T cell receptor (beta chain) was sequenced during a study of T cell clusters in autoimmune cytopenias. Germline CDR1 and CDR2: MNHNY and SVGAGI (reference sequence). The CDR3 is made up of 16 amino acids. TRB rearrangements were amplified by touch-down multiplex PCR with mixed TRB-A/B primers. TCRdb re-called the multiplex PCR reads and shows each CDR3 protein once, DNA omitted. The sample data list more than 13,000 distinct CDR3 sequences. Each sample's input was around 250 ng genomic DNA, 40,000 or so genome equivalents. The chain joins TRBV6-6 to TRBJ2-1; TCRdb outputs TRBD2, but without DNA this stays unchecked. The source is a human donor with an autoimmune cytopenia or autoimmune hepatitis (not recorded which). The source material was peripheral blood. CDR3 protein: CASRNGLGVAYNEQFF.